This TCR beta chain comes out of a study of blood T cell repertoires in COVID-19. The CDR3 runs 15 residues. Germline CDR1 and CDR2: SNHLY and FYNNEI. Deletions cut 6 bases from V and 3 bases from J, with 12 bases between. Profiled with immunoSEQ multiplex PCR; TCRdb holds only in-frame clones, not every one. This table holds 300,000 to 350,000 clones, around 90% found once. This clonotype was obtained from a woman aged 55-69 years with COVID-19, enrolled during active disease. This chain joins TRBV2 and TRBJ2-6; tentative D call: TRBD2 (5 bases). The sequenced sample consisted of peripheral blood. For the CDR3, the DNA is TGTGCCAGCAGACCCGAGGGCCGTGGGGCCAACGTCCTGACTTTC. This sequence encodes CASRPEGRGANVLTF.